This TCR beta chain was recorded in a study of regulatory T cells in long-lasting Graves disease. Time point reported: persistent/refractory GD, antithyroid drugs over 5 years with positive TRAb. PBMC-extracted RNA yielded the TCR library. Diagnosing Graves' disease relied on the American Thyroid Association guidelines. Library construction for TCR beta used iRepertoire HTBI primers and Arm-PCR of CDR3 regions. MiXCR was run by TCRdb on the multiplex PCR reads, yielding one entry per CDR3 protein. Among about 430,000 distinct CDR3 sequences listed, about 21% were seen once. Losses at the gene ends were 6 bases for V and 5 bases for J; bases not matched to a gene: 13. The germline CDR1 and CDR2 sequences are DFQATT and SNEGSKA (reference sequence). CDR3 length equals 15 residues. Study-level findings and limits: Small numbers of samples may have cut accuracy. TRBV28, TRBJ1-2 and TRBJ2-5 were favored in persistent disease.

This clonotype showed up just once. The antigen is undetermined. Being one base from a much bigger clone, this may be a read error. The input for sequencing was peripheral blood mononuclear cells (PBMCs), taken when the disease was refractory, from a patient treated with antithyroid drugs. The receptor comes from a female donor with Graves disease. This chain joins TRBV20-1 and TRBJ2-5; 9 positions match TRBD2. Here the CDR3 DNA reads TGCAGTGCGCACAGTGGGGTAGCGGGAGCTGAGACCCAGTACTTC. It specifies CSAHSGVAGAETQYF.